These 10 T cell receptor beta chains share one sample of origin, sequenced in a study of blood T cell repertoires in COVID-19. TCRdb's copy holds only in-frame clones and misses some; the assay was immunoSEQ multiplex PCR. The repertoire holds roughly 500,000 clones, 70% to 90% seen once, with 3.2% in the top ten. What was sequenced was peripheral blood. The receptors were gathered from a human donor in a cohort sampled during active COVID-19.

This clone appeared a few times. The chain joins TRBV4-1 to TRBJ2-2; TRBD1 might be the D (6 bases). Germline V gene sequence: CDR1 MGHRA, CDR2 YSYEKL. Deletions cut 4 bases from V and 2 bases from J, with 8 bases between. CDR3 size: 14 residues. The CDR3 coding sequence is TGCGCCAGCAGCCTGGGACAAAACACCGGGGAGCTGTTTTTT. Amino acid sequence: CASSLGQNTGELFF.

The DNA of the CDR3 is TGTGCCAGCAGCCCGGGGGATTCGTACAATGAGCAGTTCTTC. It encodes CASSPGDSYNEQFF. This sequence joins TRBV4-2 and TRBJ2-1; weak D call: TRBD2 (6 bases). V lost 4 bases and J lost 4, with 11 bases in between. Per germline, CDR1 LGHNA and CDR2 YNFKEQ. This CDR3 spans 14 amino acids.

J is TRBJ1-1 and V is TRBV7-8; D gene ambiguous. V was shortened by 1 base and J by 6 bases, with 9 bases between the two germline ends. From germline, CDR1 is SGHVS and CDR2 FQNEAQ. This CDR3 comprises 13 residues. The CDR3 loop is CASSLGEAAEAFF. In DNA, the CDR3 is TGTGCCAGCAGCTTAGGGGAAGCGGCTGAAGCTTTCTTT.

The genes are TRBV15 and TRBJ1-1; possible D gene TRBD1, 6 bases. Germline V gene sequence: CDR1 LNHNV, CDR2 YYDKDF (reference sequence). CDR3 size: 14 residues. Trimming cost V 11 bases and J 1 base, with 17 bases left between them. CDR3: CAFRQRGSNTEAFF. CDR3 coding DNA: TGTGCCTTCCGACAAAGGGGGTCGAACACTGAAGCTTTCTTT.

The sample holds one count of this clone. The V gene is TRBV6-5, the J gene TRBJ2-1; a possible D gene is TRBD1 (8 bases). CDR1 and CDR2 (germline): MNHEY, SVGAGI. This CDR3 comprises 13 residues. V gave up 6 bases and J gave up 9 bases, with 15 bases separating them. As DNA, the CDR3 is TGTGCCAGCAGACCCAGCGGGACAGGTGAGCAGTTCTTC. Translated: CASRPSGTGEQFF.

This chain uses TRBV30 with TRBJ1-1; 7 bases fit TRBD1. Germline CDR1 reads GTSNPN; CDR2 reads SVGIG (reference sequence). With 0 bases clipped from V and 5 bases from J, the junction kept 3 bases outside the gene matches. This CDR3 comprises 13 residues. For the CDR3, the DNA is TGTGCCTGGAGTGTTCAGGGGGTGACTGAAGCTTTCTTT. Its translation is CAWSVQGVTEAFF.

The rearrangement links TRBV20-1 to TRBJ1-1; TRBD1 agrees at 9 bases. The germline V gene encodes CDR1 DFQATT and CDR2 SNEGSKA (reference sequence). This CDR3 contains 14 residues. V was clipped by 3 bases and J by 5 bases; unmatched bases: 7. CDR3 sequence reads: CSASVQGAQTEAFF. The CDR3 DNA reads TGCAGTGCTAGTGTACAGGGGGCGCAGACTGAAGCTTTCTTT.

The genes are TRBV7-8 and TRBJ2-1; D might be TRBD2 (6 bases). The V end lost 5 bases, the J end lost 6 bases, and 17 bases lay between the germline ends. This CDR3 region has 15 residues. Germline CDR1 is SGHVS and CDR2 is FQNEAQ. CDR3 coding DNA: TGTGCCAGCAGCCGAACAACCGGGACTTTCAATGAGCAGTTCTTC. The encoded protein is CASSRTTGTFNEQFF.

The J gene is TRBJ2-5, the V gene TRBV28; 8 nucleotides agree with TRBD1. Germline CDR1 is MDHEN and CDR2 is SYDVKM. J lost 5 bases, V lost 4 bases, and 9 bases had no gene match. The CDR3 extends over 15 amino acids. CDR3 nucleotide sequence: TGTGCCAGCAGTTCACCTCAGGGGGCGGGGGAGACCCAGTACTTC. Its protein is CASSSPQGAGETQYF.

The genes are TRBV5-1 and TRBJ2-7; D perhaps matches TRBD2 (5 bases). The V gene lost 2 bases and the J gene lost 0 bases, with 18 bases spanning the gap. The CDR3 consists of 17 residues. Germline CDR1 and CDR2: SGHRS and YFSETQ. The CDR3 DNA reads as TGCGCCAGCAGCTTCATAGGCGGGCTTGGAGCCTCCTACGAGCAGTACTTC. Translated: CASSFIGGLGASYEQYF.